A single sample gave rise to the 25 T cell receptor beta chains below, sequenced in a study of T-cell memory formation after mild COVID-19. Each CDR3 protein is one row after TCRdb ran MiXCR on the 5' RACE reads. This sample yields approximately 490,000 distinct CDR3 sequences, of which roughly 20% are seen a single time; about an eighth belongs to the top ten. Material: PBMCs or a T cell subset sorted from them (not recorded which). The source of these receptors is an adult woman who had mild COVID-19 (a few samples of this study predate the infection). Cell type and time point are not known.

The rearrangement joins TRBV10-3 to TRBJ2-7, with unresolved D. The germline V and J ends were trimmed by 1 base and 6 bases, with 7 bases remaining between them. Germline assignment: CDR1 ENHRY and CDR2 SYGVKD. The CDR3 spans 12 residues. The CDR3 DNA reads TGTGCCATCAGTGAGTTGGGTCTCGAGCAGTACTTC. This sequence encodes CAISELGLEQYF.

J is TRBJ1-2 and V is TRBV14, with 8 bases aligning to TRBD1. Unmatched junction bases numbered 3, after V lost 0 bases and J lost 3 bases. CDR3 length: 15 amino acids. CDR1 is SGHDN and CDR2 is FVKESK in the germline V gene. CDR3 sequence reads: CASSQDRTGYYGYTF. CDR3 coding DNA: TGTGCCAGCAGCCAAGATCGGACAGGGTACTATGGCTACACCTTC. The full variable domain, completed using reference TRBV14 and TRBJ1-2, is EAGVTQFPSHSVIEKGQTVTLRCDPISGHDNLYWYRRVMGKEIKFLLHFVKESKQDESGMPNNRFLAERTGGTYSTLKVQPAELEDSGVYFCASSQDRTGYYGYTFGSGTRLTVV.

The V call is TRBV20-1, the J call TRBJ1-1; possibly TRBD1 for D (6 bases). Trimming took off 1 base at V and 6 bases at J, with 9 bases between the two ends. CDR3 length: 12 residues. Per germline, CDR1 DFQATT and CDR2 SNEGSKA (reference sequence). CDR3 in DNA: TGCAGTGCTAGAGCTACAGGGCCTGAAGCTTTCTTT. Amino acids: CSARATGPEAFF.

CDR3 residues: CASSIEGLSGANVLTF. CDR3 DNA sequence: TGTGCCAGTAGTATAGAAGGACTCTCTGGGGCCAACGTCCTGACTTTC. V gene TRBV19 combines with J gene TRBJ2-6; perhaps TRBD2 as D (5 bases). The CDR3 loop spans 16 amino acids. V was pared by 0 bases and J by 0 bases, with 6 bases between. Germline CDR1 reads LNHDA; CDR2 reads SQIVND (reference sequence). Using reference TRBV19 and TRBJ2-6 for the parts outside the CDR3, the full variable domain is DGGITQSPKYLFRKEGQNVTLSCEQNLNHDAMYWYRQDPGQGLRLIYYSQIVNDFQKGDIAEGYSVSREKKESFPLTVTSAQKNPTAFYLCASSIEGLSGANVLTFGAGSRLTVL.

This clonotype was counted at least ten times. The V call is TRBV28, the J call TRBJ1-5; D gene ambiguous. V was clipped by 5 bases and J by 0 bases, with 5 bases between them. CDR1 is MDHEN and CDR2 is SYDVKM in the germline V gene. There are 13 residues in the CDR3. CDR3 DNA sequence: TGTGCCAGCAGTCCCGATAGCAATCAGCCCCAGCATTTT. Its protein product is CASSPDSNQPQHF.

This sequence joins TRBV5-1 and TRBJ2-2; D not certain. Trimming stripped 1 base from V and 7 bases from J, with 5 bases between. From germline, CDR1 is SGHRS and CDR2 YFSETQ. This CDR3 spans 12 amino acids. The CDR3: CASSLYLGELFF. The CDR3 DNA reads TGCGCCAGCAGCTTGTATCTCGGGGAGCTGTTTTTT.

The rearrangement joins TRBV12-3 or TRBV12-4 to TRBJ2-7; D might be TRBD2 (6 bases). The CDR3 length is 15 residues. V gave up 2 bases and J gave up 2 bases, with 13 bases separating them. This CDR3 is CASSLISSEAYEQYF. In nucleotides, the CDR3 is TGTGCCAGCAGTTTAATTTCTAGCGAGGCCTACGAGCAGTACTTC.

This clonotype was counted a few times. The V call is TRBV7-8, the J call TRBJ2-1; 9 bases are a match to TRBD2. V trimming: 1 base; J trimming: 8 bases; junction bases outside the gene matches: 6. Germline V CDR1 and CDR2: SGHVS, FQNEAQ. The CDR3 has 15 amino acids. CDR3: CASSLEGGGAYEQFF. CDR3 bases: TGTGCCAGCAGCTTAGAGGGCGGGGGGGCATATGAGCAGTTCTTC.

This sequence joins TRBV12-3 or TRBV12-4 and TRBJ2-2; the D is unclear. CDR3 length: 16 amino acids. Trimming took off 6 bases at V and 0 bases at J, with 14 bases between the two ends. CDR3: CASSPLDQSNTGELFF. The CDR3 region has the DNA TGTGCCAGCAGCCCCCTGGACCAATCGAACACCGGGGAGCTGTTTTTT.

The sample holds a few counts of this clonotype. The chain is built from TRBV19 and TRBJ2-2, with D unclear. V was shortened by 6 bases and J by 6 bases, with 17 bases between the two germline ends. The CDR3 has 15 residues. CDR1 is LNHDA, CDR2 SQIVND, per germline (reference sequence). The CDR3 sequence: CASRGSDLGPGELFF. Here the CDR3 DNA reads TGTGCCAGTAGAGGGTCGGACCTAGGGCCCGGGGAGCTGTTTTTT.

V and J are TRBV24-1 and TRBJ1-6; the D gene is possibly TRBD1 (5 bases). The V gene lost 4 bases and the J gene lost 9 bases, with 9 bases spanning the gap. CDR1 and CDR2 from the germline V gene are KGHDR and SFDVKD. The CDR3 covers 13 residues. The CDR3 loop is CATSEWGGSPLHF. CDR3 DNA: TGTGCCACCAGTGAGTGGGGGGGTTCACCCCTCCACTTT.

This chain uses TRBV7-8 with TRBJ2-4, with 7 bases matching TRBD1. The length of the CDR3 is 19 residues. Germline V gene lookup returns CDR1 SGHVS and CDR2 FQNEAQ. V trimming: 4 bases; J trimming: 2 bases; junction bases outside the gene matches: 17. Here the CDR3 reads CASSSPGQRAMETKNIQYF. CDR3 coding DNA: TGTGCCAGCAGCTCGCCGGGACAGAGGGCCATGGAAACCAAAAACATTCAGTACTTC.

This clonotype was counted many times. In nucleotides, the CDR3 is TGTGCCAGCAGCTCAGTAGCGGGAGGGTACGAGCAGTACTTC. Amino acids: CASSSVAGGYEQYF. The chain joins TRBV7-2 to TRBJ2-7; 11 bases line up with TRBD2. Germline values: CDR1 SGHTA, CDR2 FQGNSA. This CDR3 has 14 amino acids. The V gene end was trimmed by 4 bases and the J gene end by 4 bases; junction bases not matched to a gene: 3.

This clonotype came up a few times. The rearrangement uses TRBV18 and TRBJ2-3, with 8 bases identical to TRBD2. Germline V lookup: CDR1 KGHSH, CDR2 LQKENI. The CDR3 has 15 amino acids. Trimming cost V 3 bases and J 3 bases; bases outside gene matches: 5. The CDR3 reads CASSPGTSKTDTQYF. The DNA for the CDR3 is TGTGCCAGCTCACCTGGGACTAGTAAGACAGATACGCAGTATTTT.

A few counts support this clonotype. V usage is TRBV15 and J usage is TRBJ2-7, with 15 bases fitting TRBD2. Trimming at V came to 2 bases and at J to 4 bases, leaving 3 bases not matched to a gene. CDR1 LNHNV and CDR2 YYDKDF come from the germline V gene (reference sequence). There are 16 residues in the CDR3. CDR3 bases: TGTGCCACCAGCAGACCTGGGACTAGCGGGAGGTACGAGCAGTACTTC. Amino acid sequence: CATSRPGTSGRYEQYF. Together with reference TRBV15 and TRBJ2-7, the CDR3 gives the full variable domain: DAMVIQNPRYQVTQFGKPVTLSCSQTLNHNVMYWYQQKSSQAPKLLFHYYDKDFNNEADTPDNFQSRRPNTSFCFLDIRSPGLGDTAMYLCATSRPGTSGRYEQYFGPGTRLTVT.

This chain links TRBV14 with TRBJ2-6; a possible D gene is TRBD2 (5 bases). The germline V gene encodes CDR1 SGHDN and CDR2 FVKESK. The CDR3 is made up of 19 amino acids. Trimming left V 3 bases short and J 2 bases short, with 20 bases between. CDR3 protein: CASSQRGPQRMTGANVLTF. In DNA, the CDR3 is TGTGCCAGCAGCCAGAGAGGTCCACAGCGGATGACTGGGGCCAACGTCCTGACTTTC.

This chain links TRBV7-9 with TRBJ1-2; no firm D call. The length of the CDR3 is 11 residues. The V gene lost 5 bases and the J gene lost 8 bases, with 9 bases spanning the gap. CDR1 SEHNR and CDR2 FQNEAQ come from the germline V gene (reference sequence). Here the CDR3 reads CASSGPGGYTF. In DNA, the CDR3 is TGTGCCAGCAGCGGCCCCGGGGGCTACACCTTC.

The gene calls are TRBV11-3 and TRBJ2-1, with D possibly TRBD1 on 6 matching bases. CDR3 length: 18 amino acids. In germline, CDR1 is SGHNT, CDR2 YENEEA. Trimming removed 5 bases at V and 3 bases at J, with 23 bases between. The CDR3 loop is CASSGRGGHYPFYNEQFF. Here the CDR3 DNA reads TGTGCCAGCAGCGGCAGAGGGGGACACTACCCCTTCTACAATGAGCAGTTCTTC.

This clonotype was detected ten times or more. The chain is built from TRBV7-3 and TRBJ2-1; 14 bases match TRBD2. This CDR3 contains 19 residues. Germline-derived CDR1 and CDR2 are SGHTA and FQGTGA. Trimming removed 5 bases from V and 3 bases from J; junction bases left unmatched: 12. Written as DNA, the CDR3 is TGTGCCAGCAGCCCCGCCGGGACTAGCGGGAGTGGGCTCTACAATGAGCAGTTCTTC. Protein: CASSPAGTSGSGLYNEQFF. Variable domain in full (rest from reference TRBV7-3 and TRBJ2-1): GAGVSQTPSNKVTEKGKYVELRCDPISGHTALYWYRQSLGQGPEFLIYFQGTGAADDSGLPNDRFFAVRPEGSVSTLKIQRTERGDSAVYLCASSPAGTSGSGLYNEQFFGPGTRLTVL.

This chain connects TRBV5-1 to TRBJ2-5, with 10 bases identical to TRBD2. The germline V gene has CDR1 SGHRS and CDR2 YFSETQ. This CDR3 is built from 15 residues. The ends lost 1 base at V and 5 bases at J; junction bases unmatched: 5. The CDR3: CASSLTSGARETQYF. CDR3 nucleotide sequence: TGCGCCAGCAGCTTGACTAGCGGGGCAAGGGAGACCCAGTACTTC.

The chain couples TRBV2 to TRBJ2-7; a possible D gene is TRBD2 (6 bases). The length of the CDR3 is 13 residues. Per germline, CDR1 SNHLY and CDR2 FYNNEI. Trimming removed 9 bases from V and 0 bases from J, with 12 bases in between. CDR3 protein: CARREDSSYEQYF. The CDR3 region has the DNA TGTGCCAGGAGGGAGGACTCCTCCTACGAGCAGTACTTC.

This clonotype was detected only a few times. The rearrangement joins TRBV24-1 to TRBJ1-5; D is possibly TRBD1 (5 bases). The CDR3 is 18 amino acids. With 1 base removed from V and 1 base from J, the gap between germline ends came to 16 bases. Germline CDR1 reads KGHDR; CDR2 reads SFDVKD. CDR3: CATSDLKGPGDSNQPQHF. The CDR3 DNA reads as TGTGCCACCAGTGATTTAAAGGGACCCGGGGACAGCAATCAGCCCCAGCATTTT.

This clonotype showed up just a few times. The chain combines TRBV5-1 with TRBJ1-6; TRBD1 aligns across 12 bases. CDR3 length equals 13 residues. The germline V gene encodes CDR1 SGHRS and CDR2 YFSETQ. V gave up 7 bases and J gave up 14 bases; unmatched junction bases: 7. CDR3 sequence: CASGDRGRGALHF. CDR3 DNA: TGCGCCAGCGGGGACAGGGGGCGCGGCGCCCTCCACTTT.

This clonotype was observed a single time. V and J are TRBV7-8 and TRBJ1-4, with 7 bases fitting TRBD1. The CDR3 is 14 amino acids. The V and J ends lost 4 bases and 10 bases, in that order; junction bases with no gene match: 9. Germline CDR1 reads SGHVS; CDR2 reads FQNEAQ. The CDR3 DNA is TGTGCCAGCAGCTCACAGGGGAAGGGAGGAAAACTGTTTTTT. Its translation: CASSSQGKGGKLFF.

The J gene is TRBJ1-2, the V gene TRBV5-5; TRBD1 matches 9 bases. Germline CDR1 and CDR2: SGHKS and YYEKEE (reference sequence). The J segment lost 2 bases and the V segment lost 4 bases, leaving 12 bases of the junction unmatched. This CDR3 has 17 residues. CDR3: CASSEGQGGGQNYGYTF. The CDR3 nucleotides read TGTGCCAGCAGCGAGGGACAGGGCGGGGGGCAAAACTATGGCTACACCTTC.